This TCR beta chain came from a study of early T cells in non-severe SARS-CoV-2 infection. Study in general: The study sequenced bulk RNA from unsorted whole blood, with chains unpaired.

This clonotype was detected ten times or more. Antigen specificity is unknown. Regarding the study as a whole: Database matching using VDJdb favored anti-spike CD8 responses, with private and CD4 specificities left missing.

The library protocol tagged individual cDNA molecules with unique molecular identifiers. MiXCR was run by TCRdb on the 5' RACE reads, yielding one entry per CDR3 protein. The sample includes about 48,000 distinct CDR3 sequences, 13% seen only once; the top ten take more than 8.5%. The clonotype originates from an adult who was a healthcare worker with PCR-confirmed SARS-CoV-2 infection or an uninfected control (not recorded which). The specimen was whole blood.

The CDR3 DNA is TGTGCCAGCAGCCAAGTTAGGGGAGGCGAAAAACTGTTTTTT. Residues: CASSQVRGGEKLFF. The J gene is TRBJ1-4, the V gene TRBV14; TRBD1 is a possible D gene (5 bases). The CDR3 spans 14 residues. Trimming took off 1 base at V and 8 bases at J, with 11 bases between the two ends. Per the germline V gene, CDR1 is SGHDN and CDR2 is FVKESK.